Given below is one T cell receptor beta chain in context. This entry comes from a study of control samples from healthy donors and cancer patients. Sequenced by immunoSEQ multiplex PCR; TCRdb stores in-frame clones only, minus some. The table includes 90,000 to 100,000 clones, approximately 81% detected once. Per the germline V gene, CDR1 is SGHVS and CDR2 is FNYEAQ. The CDR3 has 16 amino acids. V lost 5 bases to trimming and J lost 2 bases; unmatched junction nucleotides: 9. The V and J genes are TRBV7-6 and TRBJ2-7, with 10 bases identical to TRBD2. Sequenced: blood. The TCR originated in a woman aged 25 to 39 in good health. CDR3 nucleotide sequence: TGTGCCAGCAGCCAGGGGAGTCTAGCGGGGGCCTACGAGCAGTACTTC. Translated: CASSQGSLAGAYEQYF.